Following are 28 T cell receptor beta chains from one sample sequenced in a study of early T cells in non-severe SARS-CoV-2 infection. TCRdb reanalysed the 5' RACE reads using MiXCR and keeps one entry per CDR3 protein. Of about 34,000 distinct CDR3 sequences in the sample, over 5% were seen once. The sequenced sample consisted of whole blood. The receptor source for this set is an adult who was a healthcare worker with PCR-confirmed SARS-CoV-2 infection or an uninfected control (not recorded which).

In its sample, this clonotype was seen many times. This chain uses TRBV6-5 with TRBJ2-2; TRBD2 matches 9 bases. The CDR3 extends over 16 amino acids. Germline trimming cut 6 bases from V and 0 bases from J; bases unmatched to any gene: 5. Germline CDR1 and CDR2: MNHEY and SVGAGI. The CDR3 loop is CASRLAGPSNTGELFF. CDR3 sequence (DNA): TGTGCCAGCAGACTAGCGGGCCCATCGAACACCGGGGAGCTGTTTTTT.

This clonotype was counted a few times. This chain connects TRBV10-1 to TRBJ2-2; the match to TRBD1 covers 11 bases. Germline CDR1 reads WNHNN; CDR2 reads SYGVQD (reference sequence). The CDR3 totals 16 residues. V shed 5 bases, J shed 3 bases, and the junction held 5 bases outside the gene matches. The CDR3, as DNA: TGCGCCAGCAGTAATCCGGGACAGGGGGACACCGGGGAGCTGTTTTTT. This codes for CASSNPGQGDTGELFF.

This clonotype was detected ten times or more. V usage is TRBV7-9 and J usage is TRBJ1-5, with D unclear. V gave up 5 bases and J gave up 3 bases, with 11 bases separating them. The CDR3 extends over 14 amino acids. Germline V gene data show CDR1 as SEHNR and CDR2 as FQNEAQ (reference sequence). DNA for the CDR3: TGTGCCAGCAGCCCCACAGATCACAATCAGCCCCAGCATTTT. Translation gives CASSPTDHNQPQHF.

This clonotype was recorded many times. CDR3 sequence reads: CASSQVLGNTIYF. CDR3 bases: TGTGCCAGCAGCCAAGTACTCGGAAACACCATATATTTT. The chain is built from TRBV3-1 and TRBJ1-3; D ambiguous. In germline, CDR1 is LGHDT, CDR2 YNNKEL (reference sequence). The CDR3 spans 13 residues. Trimming removed 1 base at V and 4 bases at J, with 5 bases between. Full variable domain (missing parts from reference TRBV3-1 and TRBJ1-3): DTAVSQTPKYLVTQMGNDKSIKCEQNLGHDTMYWYKQDSKKFLKIMFSYNNKELIINETVPNRFSPKSPDKAHLNLHINSLELGDSAVYFCASSQVLGNTIYFGEGSWLTVV.

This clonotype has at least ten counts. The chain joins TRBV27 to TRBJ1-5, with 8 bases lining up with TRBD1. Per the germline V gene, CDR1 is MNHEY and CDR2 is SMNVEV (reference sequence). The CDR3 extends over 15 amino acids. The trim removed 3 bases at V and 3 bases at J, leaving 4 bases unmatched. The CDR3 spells CASSFTGGLNQPQHF. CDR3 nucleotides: TGTGCCAGCAGTTTCACAGGGGGACTCAATCAGCCCCAGCATTTT.

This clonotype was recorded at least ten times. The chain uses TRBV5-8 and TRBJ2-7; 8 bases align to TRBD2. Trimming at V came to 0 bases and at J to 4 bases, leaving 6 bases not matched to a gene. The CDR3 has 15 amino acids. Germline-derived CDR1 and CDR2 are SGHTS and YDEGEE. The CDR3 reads CASSLVRGGGYEQYF. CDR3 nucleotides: TGTGCCAGCAGCTTGGTTCGGGGGGGCGGTTACGAGCAGTACTTC.

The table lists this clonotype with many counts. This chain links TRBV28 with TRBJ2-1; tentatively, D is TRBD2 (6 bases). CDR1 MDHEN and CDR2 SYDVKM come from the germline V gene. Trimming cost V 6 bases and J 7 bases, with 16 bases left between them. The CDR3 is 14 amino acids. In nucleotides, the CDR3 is TGTGCCAGCAGCTCATGGACTATTACGAATGAGCAGTTCTTC. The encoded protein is CASSSWTITNEQFF.

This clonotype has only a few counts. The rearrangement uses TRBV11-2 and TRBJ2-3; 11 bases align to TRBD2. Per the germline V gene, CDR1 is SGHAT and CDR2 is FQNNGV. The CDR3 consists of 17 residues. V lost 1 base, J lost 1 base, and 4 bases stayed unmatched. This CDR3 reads CASSLVSGLAGTDTQYF. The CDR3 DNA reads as TGTGCCAGCAGCTTAGTGTCGGGACTAGCGGGCACAGATACGCAGTATTTT. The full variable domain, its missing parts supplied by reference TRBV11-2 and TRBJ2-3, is EAGVAQSPRYKIIEKRQSVAFWCNPISGHATLYWYQQILGQGPKLLIQFQNNGVVDDSQLPKDRFSAERLKGVDSTLKIQPAKLEDSAVYLCASSLVSGLAGTDTQYFGPGTRLTVL.

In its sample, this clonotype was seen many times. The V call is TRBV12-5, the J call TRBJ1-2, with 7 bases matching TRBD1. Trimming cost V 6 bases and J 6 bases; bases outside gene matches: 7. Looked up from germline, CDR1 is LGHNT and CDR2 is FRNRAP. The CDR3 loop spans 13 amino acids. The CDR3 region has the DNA TGTGCTAGTGGCCGTGACAGGGAAGATGGCTACACCTTC. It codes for CASGRDREDGYTF.

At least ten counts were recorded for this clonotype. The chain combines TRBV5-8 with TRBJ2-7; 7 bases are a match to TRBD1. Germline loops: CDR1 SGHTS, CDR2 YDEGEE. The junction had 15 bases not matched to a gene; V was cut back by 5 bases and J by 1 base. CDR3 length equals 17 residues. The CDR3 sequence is CASREGERQGLSYEQYF. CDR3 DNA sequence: TGTGCCAGCAGGGAAGGGGAGAGACAGGGCCTTTCCTACGAGCAGTACTTC. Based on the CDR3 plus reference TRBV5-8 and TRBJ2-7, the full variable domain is EAGVTQSPTHLIKTRGQQATLRCSPISGHTSVYWYQQALGLGLQFLLWYDEGEERNRGNFPPRFSGRQFPNYSSELNVNALELEDSALYLCASREGERQGLSYEQYFGPGTRLTVT.

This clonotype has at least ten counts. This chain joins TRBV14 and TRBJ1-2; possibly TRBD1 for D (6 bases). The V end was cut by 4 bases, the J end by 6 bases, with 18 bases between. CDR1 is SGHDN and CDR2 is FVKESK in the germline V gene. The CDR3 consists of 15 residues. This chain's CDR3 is CASSPTGGSVDGYTF. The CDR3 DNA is TGTGCCAGCAGCCCGACAGGTGGTTCGGTCGATGGCTACACCTTC.

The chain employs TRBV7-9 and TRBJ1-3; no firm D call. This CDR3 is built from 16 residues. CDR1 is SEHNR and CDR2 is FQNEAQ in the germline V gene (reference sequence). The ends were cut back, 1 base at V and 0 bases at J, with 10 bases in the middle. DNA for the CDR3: TGTGCCAGCAGCTTAGTTGCACCCTACTCTGGAAACACCATATATTTT. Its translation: CASSLVAPYSGNTIYF.

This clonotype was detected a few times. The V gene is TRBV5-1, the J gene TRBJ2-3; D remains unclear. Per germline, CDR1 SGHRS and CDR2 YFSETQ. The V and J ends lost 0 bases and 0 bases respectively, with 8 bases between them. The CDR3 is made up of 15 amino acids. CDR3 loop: CASSLDRTSTDTQYF. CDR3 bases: TGCGCCAGCAGCTTGGACAGAACTAGCACAGATACGCAGTATTTT.

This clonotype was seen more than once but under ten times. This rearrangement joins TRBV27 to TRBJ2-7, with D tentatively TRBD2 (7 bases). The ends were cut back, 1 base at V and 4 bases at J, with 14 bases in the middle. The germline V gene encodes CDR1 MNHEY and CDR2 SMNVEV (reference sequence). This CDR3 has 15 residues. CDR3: CASSLYPGGGYEQYF. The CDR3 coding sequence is TGTGCCAGCAGTTTATATCCGGGGGGCGGGTACGAGCAGTACTTC.

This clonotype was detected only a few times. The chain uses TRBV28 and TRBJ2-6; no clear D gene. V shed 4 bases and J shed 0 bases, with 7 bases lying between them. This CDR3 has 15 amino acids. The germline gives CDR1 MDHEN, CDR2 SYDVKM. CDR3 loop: CASSSKGSGANVLTF. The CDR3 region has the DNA TGTGCCAGCAGTTCCAAGGGCTCTGGGGCCAACGTCCTGACTTTC.

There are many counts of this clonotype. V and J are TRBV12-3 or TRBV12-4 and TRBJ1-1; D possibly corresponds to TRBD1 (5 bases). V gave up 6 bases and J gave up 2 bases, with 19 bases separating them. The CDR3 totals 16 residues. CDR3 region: CASRQSRVGANTEAFF. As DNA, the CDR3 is TGTGCCAGCAGGCAAAGCAGGGTAGGGGCAAACACTGAAGCTTTCTTT.

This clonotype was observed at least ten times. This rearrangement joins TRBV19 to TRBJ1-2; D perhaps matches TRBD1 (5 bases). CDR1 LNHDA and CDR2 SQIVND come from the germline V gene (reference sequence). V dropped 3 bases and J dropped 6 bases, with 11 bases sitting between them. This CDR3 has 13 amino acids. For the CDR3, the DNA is TGTGCCAGTAGTATCGGGACTAAGGATGGCTACACCTTC. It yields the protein CASSIGTKDGYTF.

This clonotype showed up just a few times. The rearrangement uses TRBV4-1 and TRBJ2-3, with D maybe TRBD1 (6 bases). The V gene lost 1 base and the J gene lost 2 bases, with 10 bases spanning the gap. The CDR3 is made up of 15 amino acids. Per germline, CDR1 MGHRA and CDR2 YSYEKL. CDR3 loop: CASSQVAGVTDTQYF. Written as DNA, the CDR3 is TGCGCCAGCAGCCAAGTAGCAGGGGTCACAGATACGCAGTATTTT.

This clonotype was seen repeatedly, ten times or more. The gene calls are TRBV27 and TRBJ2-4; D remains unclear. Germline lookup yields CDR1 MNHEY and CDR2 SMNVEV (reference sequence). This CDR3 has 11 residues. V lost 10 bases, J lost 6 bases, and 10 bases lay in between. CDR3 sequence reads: CATKDGNIQYF. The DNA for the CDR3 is TGTGCCACCAAGGACGGAAACATTCAGTACTTC.

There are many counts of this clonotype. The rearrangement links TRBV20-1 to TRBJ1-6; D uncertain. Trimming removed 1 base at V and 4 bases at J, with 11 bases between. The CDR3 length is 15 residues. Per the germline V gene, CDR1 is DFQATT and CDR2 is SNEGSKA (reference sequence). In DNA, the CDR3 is TGCAGTGCTAGAGCCGCCCCGGAGTATAATTCACCCCTCCACTTT. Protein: CSARAAPEYNSPLHF.

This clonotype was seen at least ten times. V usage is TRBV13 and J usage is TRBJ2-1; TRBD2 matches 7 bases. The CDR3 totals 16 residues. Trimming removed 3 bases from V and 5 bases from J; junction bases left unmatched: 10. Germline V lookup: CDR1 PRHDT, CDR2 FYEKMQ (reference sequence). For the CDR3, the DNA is TGTGCCAGCAGCTTCCTTACCGGGACTAAACACAATGAGCAGTTCTTC. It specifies CASSFLTGTKHNEQFF.

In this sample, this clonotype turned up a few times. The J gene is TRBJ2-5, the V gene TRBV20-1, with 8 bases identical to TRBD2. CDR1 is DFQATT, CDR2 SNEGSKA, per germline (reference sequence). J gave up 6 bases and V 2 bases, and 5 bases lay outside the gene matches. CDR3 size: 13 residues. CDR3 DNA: TGCAGTGCTAGACCCACGGGGGGGAAGACCCAGTACTTC. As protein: CSARPTGGKTQYF.

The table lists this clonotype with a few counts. The CDR3 loop is CASSLEGLAEQYF. In DNA, the CDR3 is TGTGCCAGCAGTTTAGAGGGACTCGCTGAGCAGTACTTC. The chain is built from TRBV27 and TRBJ2-7; maybe TRBD2 (6 bases). From germline, CDR1 is MNHEY and CDR2 SMNVEV (reference sequence). Between the trimmed V and J ends, which lost 2 bases and 7 bases, there was a span of 12 bases. The CDR3 is made up of 13 amino acids.

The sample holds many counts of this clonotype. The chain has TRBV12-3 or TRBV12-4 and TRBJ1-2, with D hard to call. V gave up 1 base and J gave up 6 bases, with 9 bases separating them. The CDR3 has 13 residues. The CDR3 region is CASSLVKNNGYTF. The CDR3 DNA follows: TGTGCCAGCAGTTTAGTAAAGAATAATGGCTACACCTTC.

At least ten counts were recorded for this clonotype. The CDR3 here is CASSTIAGGLGYTF. CDR3 DNA sequence: TGTGCCAGCAGCACAATTGCTGGGGGGCTGGGCTACACCTTC. The chain has TRBV7-9 and TRBJ1-2; TRBD1 is a possible D gene (6 bases). The CDR3 sequence is 14 residues long. V dropped 5 bases and J dropped 8 bases, with 18 bases sitting between them. Per germline, CDR1 SEHNR and CDR2 FQNEAQ (reference sequence).

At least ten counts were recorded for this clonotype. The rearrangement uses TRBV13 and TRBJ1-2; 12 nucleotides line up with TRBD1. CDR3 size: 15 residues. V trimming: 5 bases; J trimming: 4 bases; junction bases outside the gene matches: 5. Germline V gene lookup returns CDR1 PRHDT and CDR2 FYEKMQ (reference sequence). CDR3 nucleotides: TGTGCCAGCAGCGCCGGGACAGGGGGCGCCTATGGCTACACCTTC. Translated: CASSAGTGGAYGYTF.

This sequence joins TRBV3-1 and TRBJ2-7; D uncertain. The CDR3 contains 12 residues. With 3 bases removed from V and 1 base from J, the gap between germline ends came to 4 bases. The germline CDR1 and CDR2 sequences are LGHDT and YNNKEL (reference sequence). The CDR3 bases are TGTGCCAGCAGCCACGGGTCCTACGAGCAGTACTTC. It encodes CASSHGSYEQYF.

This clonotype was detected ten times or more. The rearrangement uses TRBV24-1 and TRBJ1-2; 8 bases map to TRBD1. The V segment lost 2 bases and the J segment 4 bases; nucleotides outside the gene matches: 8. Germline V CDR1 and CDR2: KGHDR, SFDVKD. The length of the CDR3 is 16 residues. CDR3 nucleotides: TGTGCCACCAGTGATTCTCGACAGGGGAGCAGCTATGGCTACACCTTC. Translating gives CATSDSRQGSSYGYTF.